The 7 T cell receptor beta chains in this list originate from one sample, sequenced in a study of T-cell reconstitution after alpha-beta-depleted transplantation in children. Unique molecular identifiers were used to barcode this TCRbeta library. A single record per CDR3 protein comes from TCRdb applying MiXCR to the PCR reads. The data show about 980,000 distinct CDR3 sequences, 25% to 30% seen once. The specimen was PBMCs, mostly from graft donor cells, collected 360 days after TCRalphabeta/CD19-depleted stem cell transplant. These receptors all stem from a boy in the first two years of life who had a stem cell transplant for SCID, so the T cells may come from the graft donor.

A few counts support this clonotype. V gene TRBV30 combines with J gene TRBJ2-7, with 7 positions matching TRBD1. V was pared by 1 base and J by 12 bases, with 12 bases of the junction left unmatched. Germline CDR1 reads GTSNPN; CDR2 reads SVGIG (reference sequence). This CDR3 spans 13 amino acids. The CDR3 coding sequence is TGTGCCTGGAGTGGAGACAGGGTAATGGGCTCGTACTTC. This translates into CAWSGDRVMGSYF.

The V and J genes are TRBV9 and TRBJ2-2, with D maybe TRBD1 (6 bases). V was trimmed by 8 bases and J by 2 bases, leaving 7 bases between them. Germline CDR1 and CDR2: SGDLS and YYNGEE. There are 12 residues in the CDR3. The CDR3 region has the DNA TGTGCCAGGACAGGTAACACCGGGGAGCTGTTTTTT. This gives the protein CARTGNTGELFF.

This clonotype was counted at least ten times. The CDR3 bases are TGCGCCAGCAGCCCCGCTTACAGGACAGGCTACGAGCAGTACTTC. Translated: CASSPAYRTGYEQYF. V and J are TRBV4-1 and TRBJ2-7; 7 positions agree with TRBD1. Germline V gene sequence: CDR1 MGHRA, CDR2 YSYEKL. J lost 3 bases, V lost 4 bases, and 9 bases had no gene match. The CDR3 consists of 15 residues.

V and J are TRBV5-1 and TRBJ2-3; D is unclear. CDR1 and CDR2 from the germline V gene are SGHRS and YFSETQ. The germline V and J ends were trimmed by 2 bases and 5 bases, with 9 bases remaining between them. CDR3 size: 13 residues. This CDR3 is CASSFTAVDTQYF. The CDR3 bases are TGCGCCAGCAGCTTTACGGCTGTAGATACGCAGTATTTT.

The V gene is TRBV29-1, the J gene TRBJ1-2; no firm D call. V was clipped by 6 bases and J by 8 bases, with 16 bases between them. This CDR3 spans 12 amino acids. The V gene's germline CDR1 is SQVTM and CDR2 ANQGSEA. In DNA, the CDR3 is TGCAGCGTCCGAGAACCACCCAGGGGCTACACCTTC. Residues: CSVREPPRGYTF.

V is TRBV12-3 or TRBV12-4 and J is TRBJ2-1; D gene ambiguous. The CDR3 contains 13 residues. V was trimmed by 7 bases and J by 6 bases, leaving 13 bases between them. CDR3 nucleotide sequence: TGTGCCAGCAACCTCGCCCCGGGCAATGAGCAGTTCTTC. Its protein product is CASNLAPGNEQFF.

This clonotype has at least ten counts. CDR3 sequence: CASSARDRVDEQYF. For the CDR3, the DNA is TGTGCCAGCAGCGCCCGGGACAGGGTCGACGAGCAGTACTTC. This rearrangement joins TRBV21-1 to TRBJ2-7; the table assigns TRBD1, which was not confirmed against the DNA. TRBV21-1 has pseudogene status. The CDR3 is made up of 14 amino acids.